This passage covers 8 T cell receptor beta chains from one sample sequenced in a study of T cell responses to AZD1222 COVID-19 vaccine. Method: immunoSEQ multiplex PCR; TCRdb's copy keeps in-frame clones and lacks some. The profile covers 150,000 to 200,000 clones, with approximately 93% appearing a single time and 3.5% to 5% taken by the ten largest. The material was peripheral blood, obtained on day 0 of AZD1222 vaccination. Receptors were obtained from an adult in good health.

The chain combines TRBV29-1 with TRBJ2-1, with D possibly being TRBD1 (5 bases). Germline CDR1 reads SQVTM; CDR2 reads ANQGSEA. V was clipped by 7 bases and J by 0 bases, with 13 bases between them. This CDR3 comprises 14 residues. CDR3 loop: CSAETVSSYNEQFF. The CDR3, as DNA: TGCAGCGCCGAGACAGTTAGCTCCTACAATGAGCAGTTCTTC.

Turning to this clone: A junction end diverges from the germline sequence, so it may reflect a read error. This chain connects TRBV7-9 to TRBJ1-1, with a possible D match to TRBD1 (6 bases). This CDR3 contains 13 residues. Germline V gene data show CDR1 as SEHNR and CDR2 as FQNEAQ (reference sequence). CDR3 residues: CASSPTGNAEAFF. As DNA, the CDR3 is TGTGCCAGCAGCCCCACAGGGAACGCTGAAGCTTTCTTT.

V gene TRBV28 combines with J gene TRBJ2-1; 9 bases line up with TRBD2. Germline V gene data show CDR1 as MDHEN and CDR2 as SYDVKM. Germline trimming cut 4 bases from V and 3 bases from J; bases unmatched to any gene: 10. This CDR3 contains 17 residues. DNA for the CDR3: TGTGCCAGCAGTTGGACCAAAGCGGGGGGATTCTACAATGAGCAGTTCTTC. Amino acids: CASSWTKAGGFYNEQFF.

In regard to this clone: In the same sample, other DNA sequences code for this CDR3. This chain connects TRBV5-1 to TRBJ2-6, with D unclear. Deletions cut 0 bases from V and 7 bases from J, with 8 bases between. This CDR3 is 14 amino acids long. The V gene's germline CDR1 is SGHRS and CDR2 YFSETQ. The CDR3 DNA reads as TGCGCCAGCAGCTTGGGGGCAGGTGCCAACGTCCTGACTTTC. Protein: CASSLGAGANVLTF.

This sequence joins TRBV6-5 and TRBJ1-1, with D unresolved. The V gene's germline CDR1 is MNHEY and CDR2 SVGAGI. This CDR3 comprises 11 residues. V was trimmed by 11 bases and J by 7 bases, leaving 14 bases between them. CDR3 loop: CAASNWVEAFF. The CDR3 coding sequence is TGTGCCGCTAGCAATTGGGTTGAAGCTTTCTTT.

Of note for this clone: This CDR3 is also generated by other DNA sequences in the sample. This chain links TRBV18 with TRBJ1-1; D not resolved. The germline V gene has CDR1 KGHSH and CDR2 LQKENI. This CDR3 contains 13 residues. Deletions cut 2 bases from V and 3 bases from J, with 7 bases between. The CDR3 sequence: CASSPGEDTEAFF. CDR3 bases: TGTGCCAGCTCACCAGGGGAGGACACTGAAGCTTTCTTT.

The chain joins TRBV28 to TRBJ2-7; 7 bases fit TRBD1. Germline V gives CDR1 MDHEN, CDR2 SYDVKM. J gave up 4 bases and V 6 bases, and 9 bases lay outside the gene matches. The CDR3 is made up of 14 amino acids. CDR3 amino acids: CASSPWGTAYEQYF. The CDR3 region has the DNA TGTGCCAGCAGCCCTTGGGGGACAGCATACGAGCAGTACTTC.

This clone was seen only once. One junction end does not reproduce the germline sequence, and a read error may be involved. The genes are TRBV6-1 and TRBJ1-1; D remains ambiguous. The germline gives CDR1 MNHNS, CDR2 SASEGT. The CDR3 totals 14 residues. The CDR3 loop reads CANSWELENTEAFF. The CDR3 nucleotides read TGTGCCAACAGTTGGGAACTGGAAAATACTGAAGCTTTCTTT.